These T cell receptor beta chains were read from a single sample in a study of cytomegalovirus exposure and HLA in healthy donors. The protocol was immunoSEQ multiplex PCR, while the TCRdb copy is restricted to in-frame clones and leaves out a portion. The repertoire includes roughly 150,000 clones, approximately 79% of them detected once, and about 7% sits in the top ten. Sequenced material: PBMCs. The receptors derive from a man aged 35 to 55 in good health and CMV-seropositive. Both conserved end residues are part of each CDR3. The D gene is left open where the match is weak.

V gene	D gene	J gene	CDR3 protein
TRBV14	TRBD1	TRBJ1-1	CASSQPLWDRGEVFMNTEAFF
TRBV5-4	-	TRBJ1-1	CASSLAGGPEAFF
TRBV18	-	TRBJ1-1	CASSPAVNTEAFF
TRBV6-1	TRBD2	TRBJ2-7	CASSGGRGGAYYEQYF
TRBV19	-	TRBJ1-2	CASSSGQNYGYTF
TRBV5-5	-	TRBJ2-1	CASSLWTVLRDEQFF
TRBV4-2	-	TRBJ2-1	CASRPETGMAEQFF
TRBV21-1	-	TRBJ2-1	CASSSPETGNRNEQFF
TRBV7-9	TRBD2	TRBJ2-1	CASSFSSGLNEQFF
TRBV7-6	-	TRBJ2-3	CASSLDGGEADTQYF
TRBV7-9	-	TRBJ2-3	CSSSFYRDFPSTDTQYF
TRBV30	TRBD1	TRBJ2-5	CAWSAGGVETQYF